The source of this TCR beta chain is a study of blood T cell repertoires in COVID-19 (dated by TCRdb to 2019 to 2021). Regarding the research as a whole: The collaborator samples originated in the United States, Italy and Spain and spanned the acute and convalescent phases of COVID-19. Samples came from the ongoing ImmuneRACE study (first 160 participants) plus 1,254 subjects from 6 global collaborators. Subjects who had been exposed to COVID-19, were actively infected with it, or had recovered from it provided the deeply sampled blood TCRbeta repertoires that made up the dataset. The sample metadata nearly always contained a de-identified subject ID, COVID-19 status, age in years and sex. Where available, HLA class I and class II types were obtained from metadata supplied by the sample provider rather than from assay-based typing. The repertoires were released in a freely available public database meant as a resource for research on the immune response to SARS-CoV-2. The material from the prospective study consisted of cDNA or gDNA derived from T cells, B-cell-depleted T cells, or PBMCs.

Trimmed from V: 3 bases; trimmed from J: 7 bases; junction bases lacking a gene match: 3. From its cysteine to its phenylalanine, the CDR3 spans 14 amino acids. The DNA shown is the 42-base CDR3, in frame from base 1. For CDR1 and CDR2, the germline V gene lists KGHSH and LQKENI. Whole blood was collected in K2EDTA tubes by collaborating institutions according to the institutions' own protocols. Collaborator samples were shipped for TCRbeta analysis as frozen whole blood, isolated PBMCs, or DNA extracted from either sample type. Overall results and qualifications from the work: The quantity of clinical and demographic metadata differed by source and by participant and was supplied without curation.

TCRbeta CDR3 regions were amplified from genomic DNA using the immunoSEQ Assay, a bias-controlled multiplex PCR. The published analysis was carried out like this. The number of nucleated cells in each sample was estimated by amplification of reference gene primers within the assay. Sequence reads were collapsed and filtered to measure the absolute abundance of every unique TCRbeta CDR3 rearrangement. For each sample, productive Simpson clonality was calculated by taking the square root of Simpson's diversity index across productive rearrangements. What TCRdb holds here is the immuneACCESS table cut down to in-frame rearrangements. Part of the clones is not present; checked against another copy, under half of the missing clones reflect an unresolved V gene, and the others are unexplained. V and J calls and clone size are given by that table; D and trimming were obtained from the DNA. The sample yields more than 90,000 clones; roughly nine tenths were counted once. 15% to 20% of the sample belongs to the ten largest clones.

This clone turned up a few times. It lacks a known antigen. No much larger clone is present one base from it, and per-base qualities are unavailable. This receptor was obtained from a man aged 50-59 years with acute or convalescent COVID-19. Sample: peripheral blood. Recombination linked TRBV18 to TRBJ1-4; TRBD1 agrees with 9 junctional bases. At the DNA level, the sequence is TGTGCCAGCTCACCTACAGGGGGCGGTGAAAAACTGTTTTTT. Its translation reads: CASSPTGGGEKLFF.